This record looks at one T cell receptor (beta chain) sequence and its context. This record comes from a study of blood T cell repertoires in COVID-19. V was shortened by 4 bases and J by 2 bases, with 11 bases between the two germline ends. This CDR3 is 14 amino acids long. Germline CDR1 LNHDA, CDR2 SQIVND (reference sequence). Profiled with immunoSEQ multiplex PCR; TCRdb holds only in-frame clones, not every one. The data show approximately 160,000 clones, more than 70% seen once. V gene TRBV19 combines with J gene TRBJ1-2, with TRBD1 as a possible D gene (6 bases). The TCR comes from a woman in her 50s in a cohort exposed to, infected with or recovered from COVID-19 (not recorded which). What was sequenced was PBMCs or T cells enriched from blood (not recorded which). The CDR3 DNA reads as TGTGCCAGTAGTACTACAGGGTCAAACTATGGCTACACCTTC. Translation gives CASSTTGSNYGYTF.